Following are 2 T cell receptor beta chains from one sample sequenced in a study of blood T cell repertoires in COVID-19. Only in-frame clones appear in the TCRdb table, and some are missing; sequencing was by immunoSEQ multiplex PCR. The table has around 230,000 clones, 70% to 85% seen once. The sample comprised peripheral blood. Receptors were obtained from a woman of 80 years or more with acute or convalescent COVID-19.

This clone was detected many times. This chain joins TRBV7-9 and TRBJ1-1; 9 nucleotides match TRBD1. This CDR3 spans 14 amino acids. Unmatched junction bases numbered 7, after V lost 1 base and J lost 10 bases. In germline, CDR1 is SEHNR, CDR2 FQNEAQ (reference sequence). The CDR3 protein is CASSLVQGAGGAFF. The DNA for the CDR3 is TGTGCCAGCAGCTTAGTACAGGGGGCTGGTGGAGCTTTCTTT.

This clone has just a few counts. This chain connects TRBV6-2 or TRBV6-3 to TRBJ2-7; tentatively, D is TRBD1 (6 bases). The CDR3 extends over 14 amino acids. Germline V gene lookup returns CDR1 MNHEY and CDR2 SVGEGT. The V gene lost 6 bases and the J gene lost 5 bases, with 17 bases spanning the gap. CDR3 amino acids: CASSDPGQNHEQYF. CDR3 coding DNA: TGTGCCAGCAGCGATCCCGGACAGAACCACGAGCAGTACTTC.